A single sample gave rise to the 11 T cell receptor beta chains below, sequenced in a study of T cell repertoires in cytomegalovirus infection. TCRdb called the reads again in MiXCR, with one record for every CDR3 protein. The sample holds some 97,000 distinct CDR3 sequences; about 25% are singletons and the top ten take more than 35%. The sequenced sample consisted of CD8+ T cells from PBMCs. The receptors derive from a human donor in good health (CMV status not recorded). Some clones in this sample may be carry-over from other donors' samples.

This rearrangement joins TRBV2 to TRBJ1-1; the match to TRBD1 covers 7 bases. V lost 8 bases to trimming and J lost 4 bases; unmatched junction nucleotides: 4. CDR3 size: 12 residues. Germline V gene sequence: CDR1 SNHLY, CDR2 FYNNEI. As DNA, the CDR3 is TGTGCCAGCCTCCCAGGGGGCACTGAAGCTTTCTTT. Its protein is CASLPGGTEAFF.

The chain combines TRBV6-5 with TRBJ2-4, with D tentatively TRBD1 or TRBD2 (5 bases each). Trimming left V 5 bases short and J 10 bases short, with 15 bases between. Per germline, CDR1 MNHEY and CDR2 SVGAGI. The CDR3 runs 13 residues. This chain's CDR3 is CASSIGTLGIQYF. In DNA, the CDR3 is TGTGCCAGCAGTATAGGGACCTTGGGGATTCAGTACTTC.

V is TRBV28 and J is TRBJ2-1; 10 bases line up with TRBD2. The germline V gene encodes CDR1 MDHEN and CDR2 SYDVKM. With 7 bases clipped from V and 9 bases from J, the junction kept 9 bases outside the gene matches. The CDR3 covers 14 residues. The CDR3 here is CASTLGLANGEQFF. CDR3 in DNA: TGTGCCAGCACCCTGGGACTAGCGAATGGTGAGCAGTTCTTC.

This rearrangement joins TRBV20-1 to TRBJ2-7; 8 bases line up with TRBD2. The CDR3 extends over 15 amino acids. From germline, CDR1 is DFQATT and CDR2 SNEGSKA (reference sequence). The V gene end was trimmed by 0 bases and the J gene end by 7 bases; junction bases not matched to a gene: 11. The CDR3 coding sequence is TGCAGTGCTAGAGATCACGGGAGGGCCTCGCGAGAGCAGTACTTC. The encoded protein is CSARDHGRASREQYF.

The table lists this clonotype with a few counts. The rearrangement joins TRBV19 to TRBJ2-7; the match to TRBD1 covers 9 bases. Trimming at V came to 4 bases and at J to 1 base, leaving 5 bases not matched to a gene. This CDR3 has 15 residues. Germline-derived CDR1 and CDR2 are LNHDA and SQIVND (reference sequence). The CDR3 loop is CASSSSGTGSYEQYF. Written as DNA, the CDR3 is TGTGCCAGTAGTAGCTCCGGGACAGGGTCCTACGAGCAGTACTTC.

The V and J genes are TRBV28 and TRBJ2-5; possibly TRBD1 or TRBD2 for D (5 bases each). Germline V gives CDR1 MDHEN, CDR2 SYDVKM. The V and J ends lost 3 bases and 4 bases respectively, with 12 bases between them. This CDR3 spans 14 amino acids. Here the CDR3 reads CASSFLVGGETQYF. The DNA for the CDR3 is TGTGCCAGCAGTTTCCTTGTTGGGGGAGAGACCCAGTACTTC.

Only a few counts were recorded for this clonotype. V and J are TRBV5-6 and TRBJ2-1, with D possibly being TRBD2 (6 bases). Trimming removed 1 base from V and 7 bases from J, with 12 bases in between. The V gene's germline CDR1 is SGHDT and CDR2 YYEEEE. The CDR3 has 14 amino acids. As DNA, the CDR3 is TGTGCCAGCAGCTTGAGCGTGGGGGGTAATGAGCAGTTCTTC. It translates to CASSLSVGGNEQFF.

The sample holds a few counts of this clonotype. The CDR3 loop is CASSPRGYDQKLFF. Written as DNA, the CDR3 is TGTGCCAGCAGCCCGAGGGGGTATGATCAAAAACTGTTTTTT. V usage is TRBV11-3 and J usage is TRBJ1-4; possibly TRBD1 for D (6 bases). The germline V gene has CDR1 SGHNT and CDR2 YENEEA. The CDR3 loop spans 14 amino acids. The V end lost 5 bases, the J end lost 9 bases, and 16 bases lay between the germline ends.

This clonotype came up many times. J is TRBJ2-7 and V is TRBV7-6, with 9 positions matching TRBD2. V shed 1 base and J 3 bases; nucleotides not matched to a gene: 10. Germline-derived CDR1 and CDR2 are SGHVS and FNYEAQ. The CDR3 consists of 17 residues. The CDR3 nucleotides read TGTGCCAGCAGCTTAGAACATCCGGCTAGCGGGAACTACGAGCAGTACTTC. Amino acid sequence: CASSLEHPASGNYEQYF.

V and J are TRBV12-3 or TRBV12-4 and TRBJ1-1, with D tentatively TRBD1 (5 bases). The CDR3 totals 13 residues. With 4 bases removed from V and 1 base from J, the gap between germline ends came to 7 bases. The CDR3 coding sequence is TGTGCCAGCAGTTATACAGGGAACACTGAAGCTTTCTTT. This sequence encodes CASSYTGNTEAFF.

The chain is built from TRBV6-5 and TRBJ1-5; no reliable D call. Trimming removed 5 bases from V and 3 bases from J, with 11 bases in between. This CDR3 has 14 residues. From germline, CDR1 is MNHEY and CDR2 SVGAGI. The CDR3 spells CASSPPGNNQPQHF. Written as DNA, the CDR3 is TGTGCCAGCAGTCCCCCGGGAAACAATCAGCCCCAGCATTTT.